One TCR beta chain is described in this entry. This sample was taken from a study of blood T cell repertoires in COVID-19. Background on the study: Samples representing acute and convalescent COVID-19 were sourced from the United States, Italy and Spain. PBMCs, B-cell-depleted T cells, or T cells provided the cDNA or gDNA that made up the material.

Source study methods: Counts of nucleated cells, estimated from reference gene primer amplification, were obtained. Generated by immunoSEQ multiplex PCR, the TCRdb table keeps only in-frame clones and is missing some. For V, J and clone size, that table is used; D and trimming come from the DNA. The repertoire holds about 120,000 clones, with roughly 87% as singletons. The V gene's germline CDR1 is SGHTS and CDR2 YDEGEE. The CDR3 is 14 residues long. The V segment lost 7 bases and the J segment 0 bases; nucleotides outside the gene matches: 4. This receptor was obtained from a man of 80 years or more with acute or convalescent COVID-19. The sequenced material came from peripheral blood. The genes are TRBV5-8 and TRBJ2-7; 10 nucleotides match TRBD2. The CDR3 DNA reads TGTGCCAGCGGCAGCGGGAGGGCCTCCTACGAGCAGTACTTC. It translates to CASGSGRASYEQYF.